The source of this TCR beta chain is a study of blood T cells in healthy people across ages (dated by TCRdb to the mid-2010s). Regarding the research as a whole: In model experiments, roughly one uniquely barcoded TCR beta cDNA molecule per two T cells was captured by template switching. The study measured age-related changes in TCR beta repertoire diversity using deep sequencing normalized with unique cDNA molecular identifiers. The donors were split into four age groups: young (average 16 years), middle-aged (more than 35), aged (more than 60) and long-lived (roughly 88). Donors of different ages were randomly distributed across sequencing lanes to avoid experimental bias. Two additional independent replicas of 1 million unique cDNA reads from the same blood draw were analyzed for two donors (one aged 18 to 30 and one aged 80 or older).

The full study reports these points: Compared with the aged group, more naive CD4+ T cells, fewer expanded clones and increased TCR diversity were shown by the long-lived group, suggesting age selection. Estimates of total diversity from one million sequenced T cells were regarded as lower bounds and underestimates. Observed TCR beta diversity per million T cells fell roughly linearly with age, and a significant reduction was already apparent by age roughly 40. The percentage of naive T cells measured by flow cytometry correlated strongly with observed TCR beta diversity. Since profiling was done on bulk unsorted PBMCs, naive and antigen-experienced compartments could not be conclusively compared. The CMV infection status of donors was not known, potentially confounding age-related changes in expanded clonotypes.

The 39 donors, aged roughly 6 to 90 years, were systemically healthy Caucasian individuals from Russia. Ten milliliters of peripheral blood were drawn from each donor into EDTA-treated Vacutainer tubes. Ficoll-Paque density-gradient centrifugation was used to isolate PBMCs, with at least 7 million obtained per sample. Total RNA was extracted from PBMCs with Trizol reagent, with at least 6 micrograms obtained per sample. Naive CD45RAhigh/CD27high T cell percentages were measured by flow cytometry on a PBMC aliquot from every donor. The CDR3 runs 15 residues from the cysteine to the phenylalanine. Of the read, only the CDR3 DNA is kept; its 45 bases are in frame from base 1. The germline V gene provides CDR1 SGHRS and CDR2 YFSETQ. The receptor library was made with 5' RACE. The sequencer was an Illumina HiSeq 2500. A second PCR of about 7 to 12 cycles was run with a J-beta primer mix and a sample-barcoded 5' primer. A template-switch 5' adaptor carrying 12 random nucleotides introduced a unique molecular identifier onto each TCR beta cDNA molecule. At least 2.5 million CDR3-containing paired-end reads were obtained from each sample. First-strand cDNA synthesis was performed from all RNA using the Mint cDNA synthesis kit, with priming by a TRBC-specific oligonucleotide. After uracil-DNA glycosylase treatment, a first 18-cycle PCR used universal primers M1SS and BC2_uni_R on all cDNA. As for the authors' bioinformatics: Each sample was normalized by randomly selecting 1 million high-quality reads, each carrying a distinct molecular identifier. Instead of being binned into consensus sequences, reads with shared molecular identifiers were discarded. MiTCR, with a Q25 quality threshold and the strictest error-elimination algorithm, was used for CDR3 identification, clonotype clustering and error correction. Lower-bound total TCR beta diversity was estimated with a nonparametric unseen species model using Euler transformation. TCRdb itself trimmed the public reads at Q25 with fastp, ran MiXCR and retained productive beta chains. One record per CDR3 amino acid sequence lists the most common genes and DNA. The V and J calls, along with clone size, are taken from TCRdb and not from the paper's own processing. The sample table records roughly 800,000 distinct CDR3 sequences; 58% of these occur just once. About 20% of the sample lies in the top ten.

A note on this clonotype: Which antigen it targets is not known. No base qualities exist here, and no much larger clone lies one base off it.

The sequencing sample was made of blood. The V and J segments used are TRBV5-1 and TRBJ2-5; TRBD2 lines up with 9 middle nucleotides. TRBJ2-7 matches the DNA end more closely, so the J call is doubtful. This clonotype was obtained from a man aged 25-45 years in good health. The DNA reads TGCGCCAGCAGCCCCCGACTAGCGGCCGCCTACGAGCAGTACTTC. It translates as CASSPRLAAAYEQYF.